This T cell receptor beta chain appears in the sequencing data of a study of blood T cell repertoires in COVID-19. During active infection, Seattle patients enrolled and were then monitored through disease. Original methodology: Reference gene primer amplification gave nucleated cell count estimates. Libraries were prepared by immunoSEQ multiplex PCR; TCRdb keeps only in-frame clonotypes and omits some of them. That table furnishes V, J and clone size, whereas the DNA furnished D and trimming. The sample lists approximately 55,000 clones, about four fifths occurring once. The germline V and J ends were trimmed by 3 bases and 2 bases, with 10 bases remaining between them. This CDR3 contains 15 residues. Per germline, CDR1 MNHEY and CDR2 SVGEGT.

This chain links TRBV6-2 or TRBV6-3 with TRBJ2-2, with no clear D. The source is a young man with COVID-19, enrolled during active disease. Sequencing input: peripheral blood. The CDR3 protein is CASSYIPDNTGELFF. CDR3 bases: TGTGCCAGCAGTTATATCCCAGATAACACCGGGGAGCTGTTTTTT.